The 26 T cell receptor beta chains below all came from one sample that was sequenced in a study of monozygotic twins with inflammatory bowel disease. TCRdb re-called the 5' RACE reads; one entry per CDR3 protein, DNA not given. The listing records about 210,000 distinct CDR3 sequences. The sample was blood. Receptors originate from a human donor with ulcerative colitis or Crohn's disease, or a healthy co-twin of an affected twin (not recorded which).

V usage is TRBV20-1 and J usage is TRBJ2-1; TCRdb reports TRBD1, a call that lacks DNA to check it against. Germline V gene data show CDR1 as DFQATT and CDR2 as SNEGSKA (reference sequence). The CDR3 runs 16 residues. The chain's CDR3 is CSARVVGTVRQNEQFF.

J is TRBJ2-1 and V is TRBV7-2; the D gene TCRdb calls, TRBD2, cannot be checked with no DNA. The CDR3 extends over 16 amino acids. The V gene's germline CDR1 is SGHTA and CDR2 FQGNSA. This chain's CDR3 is CASSLHLAGGRDEQFF.

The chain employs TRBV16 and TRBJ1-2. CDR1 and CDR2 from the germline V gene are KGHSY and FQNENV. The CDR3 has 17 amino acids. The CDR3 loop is CASSPLRAMTETYGYTF.

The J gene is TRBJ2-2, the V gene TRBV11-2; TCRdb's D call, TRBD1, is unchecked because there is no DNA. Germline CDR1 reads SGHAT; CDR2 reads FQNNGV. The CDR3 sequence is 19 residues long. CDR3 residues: CASSLRRPGRTGGTGELFF.

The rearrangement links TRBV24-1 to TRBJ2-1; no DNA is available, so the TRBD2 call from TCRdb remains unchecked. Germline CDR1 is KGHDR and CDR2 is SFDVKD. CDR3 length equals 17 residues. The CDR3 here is CATSDLRRGSSYNEQFF.

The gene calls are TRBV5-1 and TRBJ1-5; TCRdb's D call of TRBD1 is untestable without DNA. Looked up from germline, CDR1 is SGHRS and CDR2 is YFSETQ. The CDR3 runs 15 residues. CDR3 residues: CASSLGPGANQPQHF.

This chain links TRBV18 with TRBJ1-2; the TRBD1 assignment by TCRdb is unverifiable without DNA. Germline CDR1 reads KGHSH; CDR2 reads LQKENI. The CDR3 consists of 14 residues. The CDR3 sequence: CASSPGTVNYGYTF.

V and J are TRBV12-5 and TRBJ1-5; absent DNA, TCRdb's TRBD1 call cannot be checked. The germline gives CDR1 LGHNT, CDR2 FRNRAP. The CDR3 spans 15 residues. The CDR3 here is CASGLGTGIVQPQHF.

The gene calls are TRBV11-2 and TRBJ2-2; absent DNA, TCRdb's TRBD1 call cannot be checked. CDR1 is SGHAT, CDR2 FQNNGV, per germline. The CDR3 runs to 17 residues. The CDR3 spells CASSPRQPGRGVGELFF.

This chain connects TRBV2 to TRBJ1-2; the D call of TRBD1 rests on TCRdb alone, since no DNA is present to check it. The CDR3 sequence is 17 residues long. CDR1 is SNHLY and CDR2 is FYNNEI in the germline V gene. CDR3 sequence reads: CAIRGPTGKSGEYGYTF.

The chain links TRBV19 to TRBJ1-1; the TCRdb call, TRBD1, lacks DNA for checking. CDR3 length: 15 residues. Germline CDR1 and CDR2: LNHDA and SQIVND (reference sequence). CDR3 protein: CASSTPALPRPEAFF.

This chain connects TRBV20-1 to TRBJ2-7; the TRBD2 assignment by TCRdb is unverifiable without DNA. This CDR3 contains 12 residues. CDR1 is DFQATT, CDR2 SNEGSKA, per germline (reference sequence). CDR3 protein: CSARNRLYEQYF.

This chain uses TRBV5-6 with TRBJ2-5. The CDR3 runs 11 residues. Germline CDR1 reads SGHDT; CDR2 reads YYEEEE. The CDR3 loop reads CASSLKGTQYF.

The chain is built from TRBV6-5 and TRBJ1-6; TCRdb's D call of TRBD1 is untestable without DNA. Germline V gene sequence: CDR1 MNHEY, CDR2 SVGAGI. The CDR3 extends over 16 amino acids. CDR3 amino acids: CASSYSNQGVGPPLHF.

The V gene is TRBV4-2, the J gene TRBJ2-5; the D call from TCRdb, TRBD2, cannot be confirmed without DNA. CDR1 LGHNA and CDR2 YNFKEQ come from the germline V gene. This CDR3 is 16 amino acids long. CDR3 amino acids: CASSQGGGRERETQYF.

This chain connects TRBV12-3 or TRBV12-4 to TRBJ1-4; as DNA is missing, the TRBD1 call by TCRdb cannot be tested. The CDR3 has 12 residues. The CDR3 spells CASSSPTQELFF.

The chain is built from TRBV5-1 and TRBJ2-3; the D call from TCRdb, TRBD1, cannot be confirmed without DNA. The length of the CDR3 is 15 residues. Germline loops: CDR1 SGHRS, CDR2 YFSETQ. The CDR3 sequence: CASSLVGGNTDTQYF.

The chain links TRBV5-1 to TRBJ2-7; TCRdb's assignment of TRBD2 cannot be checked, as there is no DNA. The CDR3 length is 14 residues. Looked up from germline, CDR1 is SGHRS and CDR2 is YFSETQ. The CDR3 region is CASSQAGSSYEQYF.

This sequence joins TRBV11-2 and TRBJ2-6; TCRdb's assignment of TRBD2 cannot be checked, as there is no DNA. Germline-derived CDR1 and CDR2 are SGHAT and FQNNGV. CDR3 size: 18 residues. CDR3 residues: CASSLRRDGSSGANVLTF. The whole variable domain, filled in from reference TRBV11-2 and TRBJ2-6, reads EAGVAQSPRYKIIEKRQSVAFWCNPISGHATLYWYQQILGQGPKLLIQFQNNGVVDDSQLPKDRFSAERLKGVDSTLKIQPAKLEDSAVYLCASSLRRDGSSGANVLTFGAGSRLTVL.

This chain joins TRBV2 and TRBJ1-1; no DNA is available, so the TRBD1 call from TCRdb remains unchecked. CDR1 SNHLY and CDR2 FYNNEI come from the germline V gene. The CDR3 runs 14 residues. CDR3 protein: CASSEAGRGVWAFF.

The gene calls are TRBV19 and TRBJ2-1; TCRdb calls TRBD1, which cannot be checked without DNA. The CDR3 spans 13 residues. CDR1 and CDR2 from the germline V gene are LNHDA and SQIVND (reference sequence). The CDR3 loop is CASRVTGVGEQFF.

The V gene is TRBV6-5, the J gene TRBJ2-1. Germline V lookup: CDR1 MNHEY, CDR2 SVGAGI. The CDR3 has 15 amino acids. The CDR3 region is CASSYLATSYNEQFF.

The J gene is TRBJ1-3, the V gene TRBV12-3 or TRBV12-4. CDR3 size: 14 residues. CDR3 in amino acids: CASSLLPSGNTIYF.

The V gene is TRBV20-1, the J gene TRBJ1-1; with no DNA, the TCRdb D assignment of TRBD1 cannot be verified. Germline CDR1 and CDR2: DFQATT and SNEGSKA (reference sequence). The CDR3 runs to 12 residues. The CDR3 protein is CSATQDALEAFF.

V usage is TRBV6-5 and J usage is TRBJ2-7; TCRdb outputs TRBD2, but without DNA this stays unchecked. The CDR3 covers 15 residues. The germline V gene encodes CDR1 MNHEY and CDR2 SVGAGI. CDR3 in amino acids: CASSYGGTSGFEQYF.

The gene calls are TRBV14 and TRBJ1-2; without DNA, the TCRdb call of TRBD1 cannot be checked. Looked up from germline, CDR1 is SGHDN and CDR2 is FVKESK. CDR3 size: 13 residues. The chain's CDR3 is CASSQDVAGTGNF.